The rows below give T cell receptor beta chains drawn from one sample of a study of cytomegalovirus exposure and HLA in healthy donors. Assay used: immunoSEQ multiplex PCR; TCRdb lists only in-frame clones, some missing. The listing contains 45,000 to 65,000 clones. Sequencing was performed on PBMCs. The source is a man between 18 and 29 years old in good health and CMV-seropositive. Each CDR3 is given with its conserved first and last residue. D genes are given only for firm matches.

-	TRBV7-2	TRBJ2-5	13	TGTGCCAGCAGCCCCCGGGTAGCAGAGACCCAGTACTTC	CASSPRVAETQYF
TRBD1	TRBV9	TRBJ1-2	13	TGTGCCAGCAGCGTAGGGACAGGGGATGGCTACACCTTC	CASSVGTGDGYTF
TRBD2	TRBV30	TRBJ2-7	14	TGTGCCTGGAGTGGGGGACTAGTTGGGTACGAGCAGTACTTC	CAWSGGLVGYEQYF
-	TRBV1	TRBJ1-5	12	TGCACCAGCAGCCAACAGGGTCAGCCCCAGCATTTT	CTSSQQGQPQHF
TRBD2	TRBV30	TRBJ2-5	16	TGTGCCTGGACCAAAGGACTAGCGGGAGAACGAGAGACCCAGTACTTC	CAWTKGLAGERETQYF
-	TRBV19	TRBJ2-7	11	TGTGCCAGTAAAGCCGACAACGAGCAGTACTTC	CASKADNEQYF
-	TRBV28	TRBJ1-2	14	TGTGCCAGCAGTCTCGACCCGAGGGTAGAGGGCTACACCTTC	CASSLDPRVEGYTF
-	TRBV19	TRBJ2-1	15	TGTGCCAGTAGTATAGAGGGACAACTGTACAATGAGCAGTTCTTC	CASSIEGQLYNEQFF
-	TRBV28	TRBJ1-2	13	TGTGCCAGCAGTTCAAAGACTCGAAAGGGCTACACCTTC	CASSSKTRKGYTF
TRBD1	TRBV7-8	TRBJ1-2	13	TGTGCCAGCAGCCCGGACAGGTACTATGGCTACACCTTC	CASSPDRYYGYTF
-	TRBV30	TRBJ1-5	13	TGTGCCTGGAGTAGACAGAACAATCAGCCCCAGCATTTT	CAWSRQNNQPQHF
-	TRBV5-1	TRBJ1-4	14	TGCGCCAGCAGCCTACGATCGACTAATGAAAAACTGTTTTTT	CASSLRSTNEKLFF
TRBD2	TRBV6-5	TRBJ2-7	14	TGTGCCAGCAGTTTGGGGACTAGCAGCTACGAGCAGTACTTC	CASSLGTSSYEQYF
TRBD2	TRBV30	TRBJ2-7	14	TGTGCCTGGAGGAGGCTAGCGGGAACCTACGAGCAGTACTTC	CAWRRLAGTYEQYF
TRBD1	TRBV5-4	TRBJ1-2	15	TGTGCCAGCAGCTACCCTTGGACAGGGCCGGACGGCTACACCTTC	CASSYPWTGPDGYTF
TRBD2	TRBV10-3	TRBJ2-7	16	TGTGCCATCAGTGAGTCGATAACTAGCGGGACCTACGAGCAGTACTTC	CAISESITSGTYEQYF
-	TRBV28	TRBJ2-7	11	TGTGCCAGCCACCACGGCTACGAGCAGTACTTC	CASHHGYEQYF
-	TRBV11-2	TRBJ2-7	13	TGTGCCAGCAGCTTAGATCCGCGGGACGAGCAGTACTTC	CASSLDPRDEQYF
-	TRBV11-2	TRBJ1-4	14	TGTGCCAGCAGCCCAGGGGTGAGCGGTGAAAAACTGTTTTTT	CASSPGVSGEKLFF
TRBD1	TRBV9	TRBJ2-2	14	TGTGCCAGCAGCGTCACAGGGGACACCGGGGAGCTGTTTTTT	CASSVTGDTGELFF
TRBD1	TRBV9	TRBJ1-1	15	TGTGCCAGCAGCCCTAAAACCGGGACAGGGGGGTTGGTTTTCTTT	CASSPKTGTGGLVFF
TRBD2	TRBV10-2	TRBJ2-1	14	TGCGCCAGTATCCTTAGCGGGAGTAGGAATGAGCAGTTCTTC	CASILSGSRNEQFF
TRBD1	TRBV30	TRBJ1-5	15	TGTGCCTGGAGCGGGACAGGGGTCGGCAATCAGCCCCAGCATTTT	CAWSGTGVGNQPQHF
TRBD1	TRBV10-2	TRBJ2-5	15	TGCGCCAGCAGTTACGGGACAGGGGGGACGGAGACCCAGTACTTC	CASSYGTGGTETQYF
TRBD1	TRBV30	TRBJ1-4	13	TGTGCCTGGAGCGGTACAGGGGGTGAAAAACTGTTTTTT	CAWSGTGGEKLFF
TRBD1	TRBV19	TRBJ2-2	17	TGTGCCAGTAGTGGTGAAAGACAGGGCCGGGGCACCGGGGAGCTGTTTTTT	CASSGERQGRGTGELFF
TRBD2	TRBV7-6	TRBJ2-1	15	TGTGCCAGCAGCATTAGCGGGTATATTAACAATGAGCAGTTCTTC	CASSISGYINNEQFF
TRBD2	TRBV7-2	TRBJ2-1	17	TGTGCCAGCAGCTTAGGTTCCCGACTAGCGCTATACAATGAGCAGTTCTTC	CASSLGSRLALYNEQFF
-	TRBV28	TRBJ2-7	14	TGTGCCAGCAGTTTTCCCGACAGCTCGGGCGAGCAGTACTTC	CASSFPDSSGEQYF
TRBD2	TRBV5-8	TRBJ2-7	14	TGTGCCAGCAGCCTCCGGACTAGACCCTACGAGCAGTACTTC	CASSLRTRPYEQYF
-	TRBV15	TRBJ1-1	13	TGTGCCACTACAGAGACAGAGAACACTGAAGCTTTCTTT	CATTETENTEAFF
TRBD2	TRBV6-9	TRBJ2-5	18	TGTGCCAGCAGTTATTCTTGGTCCCTAGCGGGGCTACAAGAGACCCAGTACTTC	CASSYSWSLAGLQETQYF
-	TRBV28	TRBJ1-5	12	TGTGCCAGCAGTTCAGTAAATCAGCCCCAGCATTTT	CASSSVNQPQHF
-	TRBV6-5	TRBJ2-1	16	TGTGCCAGCAGTTCCGTCGGTTTCTATGGTAACAATGAGCAGTTCTTC	CASSSVGFYGNNEQFF
-	TRBV27	TRBJ2-7	15	TGTGCCAGCAGTCCCTGGACTGAGAGCTCCTACGAGCAGTACTTC	CASSPWTESSYEQYF
-	TRBV11-3	TRBJ2-4	13	TGTGCCAGCAGCTTAGCGGGAATGGGAGGTCAGTACTTC	CASSLAGMGGQYF